This entry lists 12 T cell receptor beta chains sequenced from one sample in a study of blood T cells in healthy people across ages. A second PCR, run for about 6 to 11 cycles, used a sample-barcoded 5' primer plus a J-beta primer mix. MiXCR, applied by TCRdb to the 5' RACE reads, yields one record per CDR3 protein. The sample comprises about 1.5 million distinct CDR3 sequences, 40% to 45% of which are singletons, and about 3.8% rests with the top ten. Sequencing was performed on blood. These receptors came from a woman under 30 in good health.

V and J are TRBV24-1 and TRBJ2-1; 11 nucleotides line up with TRBD2. The trim removed 5 bases at V and 6 bases at J, leaving 5 bases unmatched. The CDR3 totals 15 residues. Germline CDR1 reads KGHDR; CDR2 reads SFDVKD. CDR3 nucleotides: TGTGCCACCAGTGGTAGCGGGAGGGCAGGCAATGAGCAGTTCTTC. It encodes CATSGSGRAGNEQFF.

This clonotype was observed a few times. This chain uses TRBV5-1 with TRBJ2-5; 8 nucleotides align to TRBD1. CDR1 is SGHRS and CDR2 is YFSETQ in the germline V gene. The CDR3 runs 15 residues. V was clipped by 0 bases and J by 5 bases; unmatched bases: 6. In DNA form, the CDR3 reads TGCGCCAGCAGCTTGGGGGCAGGGGGCTTGGAGACCCAGTACTTC. Translated: CASSLGAGGLETQYF. Using reference TRBV5-1 and TRBJ2-5 for the parts outside the CDR3, the full variable domain is KAGVTQTPRYLIKTRGQQVTLSCSPISGHRSVSWYQQTPGQGLQFLFEYFSETQRNKGNFPGRFSGRQFSNSRSEMNVSTLELGDSALYLCASSLGAGGLETQYFGPGTRLLVL.

There are a few counts of this clonotype. V usage is TRBV12-3 or TRBV12-4 and J usage is TRBJ2-5; TRBD1 matches 7 bases. V shed 7 bases, J shed 5 bases, and the junction held 7 bases outside the gene matches. The CDR3 extends over 13 amino acids. The CDR3 region is CASKDRSGETQYF. CDR3 in DNA: TGTGCCAGCAAGGACAGGAGCGGTGAGACCCAGTACTTC.

The V call is TRBV13, the J call TRBJ2-1, with 10 bases fitting TRBD2. After removal of 5 bases from V and 2 bases from J, the junction contained 6 bases not matched to a gene. Germline CDR1 is PRHDT and CDR2 is FYEKMQ (reference sequence). This CDR3 spans 16 amino acids. The CDR3 protein is CASSGGTSVPYNEQFF. CDR3 DNA: TGTGCCAGCAGCGGAGGGACTAGCGTACCCTACAATGAGCAGTTCTTC. The entire variable domain, with the rest obtained from reference TRBV13 and TRBJ2-1, is as follows: AAGVIQSPRHLIKEKRETATLKCYPIPRHDTVYWYQQGPGQDPQFLISFYEKMQSDKGSIPDRFSAQQFSDYHSELNMSSLELGDSALYFCASSGGTSVPYNEQFFGPGTRLTVL.

This chain joins TRBV2 and TRBJ1-6; D gene ambiguous. This CDR3 region has 13 residues. Per the germline V gene, CDR1 is SNHLY and CDR2 is FYNNEI. Trimming shortened V by 6 bases and J by 8 bases, and 11 bases separated the two germline ends. The CDR3 reads CASSRGLHSPLHF. The CDR3, as DNA: TGTGCCAGCAGCCGAGGGCTCCATTCACCCCTCCACTTT.

This clonotype was counted at least ten times. J is TRBJ2-7 and V is TRBV12-3 or TRBV12-4, with D unclear. V lost 6 bases and J lost 3, with 9 bases in between. The CDR3 consists of 12 residues. DNA for the CDR3: TGTGCCAGCAGCTTACTGGGCTACGAGCAGTACTTC. It yields the protein CASSLLGYEQYF.

This chain joins TRBV7-9 and TRBJ2-1; no reliable D call. CDR1 is SEHNR and CDR2 is FQNEAQ in the germline V gene (reference sequence). The CDR3 extends over 13 amino acids. V was shortened by 8 bases and J by 4 bases, with 12 bases between the two germline ends. The CDR3, as DNA: TGTGCCAGCGGCACCAGAGATTACAATGAGCAGTTCTTC. Its protein is CASGTRDYNEQFF. Based on the CDR3 plus reference TRBV7-9 and TRBJ2-1, the full variable domain is DTGVSQNPRHKITKRGQNVTFRCDPISEHNRLYWYRQTLGQGPEFLTYFQNEAQLEKSRLLSDRFSAERPKGSFSTLEIQRTEQGDSAMYLCASGTRDYNEQFFGPGTRLTVL.

V and J are TRBV20-1 and TRBJ2-1; D remains unclear. The CDR3 totals 13 residues. The ends were cut back, 6 bases at V and 3 bases at J, with 12 bases in the middle. Germline V gives CDR1 DFQATT, CDR2 SNEGSKA (reference sequence). CDR3 sequence: CSASPVNYNEQFF. DNA of the CDR3: TGCAGTGCGAGCCCAGTAAACTACAATGAGCAGTTCTTC.

The chain has TRBV7-3 and TRBJ2-1; D not resolved. CDR3 length: 13 residues. V was trimmed by 5 bases and J by 4 bases, leaving 9 bases between them. Germline V gives CDR1 SGHTA, CDR2 FQGTGA. The CDR3 region has the DNA TGTGCCAGCAGCCCCGAGGTGTACAATGAGCAGTTCTTC. Translating it yields CASSPEVYNEQFF.

This clonotype showed up many times. This rearrangement joins TRBV27 to TRBJ1-5; D is unresolved. This CDR3 is built from 13 residues. V dropped 6 bases and J dropped 0 bases, with 6 bases sitting between them. Looked up from germline, CDR1 is MNHEY and CDR2 is SMNVEV (reference sequence). CDR3 sequence: CASSSGSNQPQHF. CDR3 sequence (DNA): TGTGCCAGCAGCTCTGGTAGCAATCAGCCCCAGCATTTT.

The chain employs TRBV25-1 and TRBJ1-2; D is undetermined. This CDR3 spans 15 amino acids. Germline assignment: CDR1 MGHDK and CDR2 SYGVNS. Trimming shortened V by 2 bases and J by 5 bases, and 15 bases separated the two germline ends. The CDR3 loop is CASSEDRAASYGYTF. The CDR3 coding sequence is TGTGCCAGCAGTGAAGACCGGGCAGCTAGTTATGGCTACACCTTC.

Many counts were recorded for this clonotype. The genes are TRBV27 and TRBJ1-6; D is unresolved. Germline loops: CDR1 MNHEY, CDR2 SMNVEV (reference sequence). Trimming took off 2 bases at V and 0 bases at J, with 14 bases between the two ends. The CDR3 runs to 18 residues. CDR3 sequence (DNA): TGTGCCAGCAGTTTAGTTCGTGGGAGGAGCTCCTATAATTCACCCCTCCACTTT. Protein sequence: CASSLVRGRSSYNSPLHF.